Sequencing of this T cell receptor (beta chain) was carried out in a study of blood T cell repertoires in COVID-19. The CDR3 loop spans 13 amino acids. Trimming pared 6 bases from V and 4 bases from J, leaving 12 bases between. The germline V gene encodes CDR1 MNHEY and CDR2 SMNVEV (reference sequence). This table comes from immunoSEQ multiplex PCR, and its TCRdb copy is limited to in-frame clones, with some not included. This table has some 300,000 clones, 88% appearing once. The J gene is TRBJ1-1, the V gene TRBV27; the D gene is possibly TRBD1 (5 bases). The sequencing input was PBMCs or T cells enriched from blood (not recorded which). The origin of this receptor is a woman in her sixties or seventies in a cohort exposed to, infected with or recovered from COVID-19 (not recorded which). Here the CDR3 reads CASSRVVGTEAFF. In DNA form, the CDR3 reads TGTGCCAGCAGCAGGGTCGTGGGCACTGAAGCTTTCTTT.